This TCR beta chain stems from a study of blood T cells in healthy people across ages. It was with a sample-barcoded 5' primer and a J-beta primer mix that a second PCR of about 7 to 12 cycles was run. Every sample returned 2.5 million or more CDR3-containing paired-end reads. TCRdb fed the 5' RACE reads into MiXCR, producing one record per CDR3 protein. This repertoire shows about 680,000 distinct CDR3 sequences, over 45% found once; its top ten account for about a third. V lost 5 bases, J lost 4 bases, and 14 bases lay in between. The CDR3 has 14 residues. The germline V gene encodes CDR1 SGHRS and CDR2 YFSETQ. Total RNA, at least 6 micrograms per sample, came from PBMCs. A note on this clonotype: What it binds is not known.

Findings of the study overall: Diversity estimates from one million T cells were considered underestimates.

The chain employs TRBV5-1 and TRBJ2-3; D may be TRBD1 or TRBD2 (5 bases each). Sequencing input: blood. The sequence was collected from a woman aged 60-75 years in good health. The DNA for the CDR3 is TGCGCCAGCAGAGGGATGGGGACCCCAGATACGCAGTATTTT. This gives the protein CASRGMGTPDTQYF.